The 18 T cell receptor beta chains listed next were all sequenced from one sample in a study of vaccination and CD4 T cells after COVID-19. Treatment reported: approximately 10-day PBMC culture with coronavirus spike peptide pools or control peptides (ViraFEST assay). Oncomine TCR Beta short-read sequencing was applied to DNA from cultured CD4+ T cells. Each CDR3 protein gets one entry after TCRdb re-called the PCR reads with MiXCR. Altogether over 15,000 distinct CDR3 sequences are present, about 55% being singletons, with the ten largest covering roughly an eighth. Their cognate antigens are unknown. The sequenced sample was CD4+ T cells from blood, cultured in vitro. Receptors originate from a human donor who had recovered from COVID-19.

J is TRBJ1-3 and V is TRBV6-5; a weak D match, TRBD1 (6 bases). CDR1 is MNHEY and CDR2 is SVGAGI in the germline V gene. With 2 bases removed from V and 0 bases from J, the gap between germline ends came to 11 bases. The CDR3 has 16 amino acids. Written as DNA, the CDR3 is TGTGCCAGCAGTTACCCAGGACAGAGCTCTGGAAACACCATATATTTT. It is translated as CASSYPGQSSGNTIYF.

The chain couples TRBV7-3 to TRBJ1-1; tentative D call: TRBD1 (5 bases). CDR3 length: 13 amino acids. CDR1 and CDR2 from the germline V gene are SGHTA and FQGTGA. V dropped 3 bases and J dropped 4 bases, with 9 bases sitting between them. CDR3 nucleotides: TGTGCCAGCAGCTTGTTAGGGGCCACTGAAGCTTTCTTT. This codes for CASSLLGATEAFF.

The chain uses TRBV7-6 and TRBJ2-1; D might be TRBD1 (6 bases). The ends were cut back, 3 bases at V and 2 bases at J, with 11 bases in the middle. There are 15 residues in the CDR3. The germline V gene has CDR1 SGHVS and CDR2 FNYEAQ. The CDR3 DNA reads TGTGCCAGCAGCTTGACAGGCTCAACCTACAATGAGCAGTTCTTC. Translation gives CASSLTGSTYNEQFF.

The V call is TRBV6-2 or TRBV6-3, the J call TRBJ2-3, with unresolved D. Trimming removed 0 bases at V and 0 bases at J, with 4 bases between. The CDR3 runs 14 residues. Germline assignment: CDR1 MNHEY and CDR2 SVGEGT. The CDR3 sequence: CASSYSLSTDTQYF. The CDR3 DNA sequence: TGTGCCAGCAGTTACTCCCTTAGCACAGATACGCAGTATTTT.

This chain uses TRBV7-2 with TRBJ2-7, with TRBD1 matching over 9 bases. The CDR3 totals 14 residues. V shed 5 bases, J shed 5 bases, and the junction held 7 bases outside the gene matches. CDR1 is SGHTA, CDR2 FQGNSA, per germline. The chain's CDR3 is CASSQQGAGDEQYF. In DNA form, the CDR3 reads TGTGCCAGCAGCCAACAGGGGGCGGGAGACGAGCAGTACTTC. Using reference TRBV7-2 and TRBJ2-7 for the parts outside the CDR3, the full variable domain is GAGVSQSPSNKVTEKGKDVELRCDPISGHTALYWYRQSLGQGLEFLIYFQGNSAPDKSGLPSDRFSAERTGGSVSTLTIQRTQQEDSAVYLCASSQQGAGDEQYFGPGTRLTVT.

The chain recombines TRBV12-3 or TRBV12-4 with TRBJ2-7, with D possibly being TRBD2 (6 bases). V lost 9 bases and J lost 0, with 18 bases in between. The CDR3 loop spans 15 amino acids. CDR3: CASGSTRRGSYEQYF. CDR3 sequence (DNA): TGTGCCAGTGGTTCTACCCGGCGGGGCTCCTACGAGCAGTACTTC.

The CDR3 bases are TGTGCCAGCAGTAAAGGGGGCCCAGATACGCAGTATTTT. Translating it yields CASSKGGPDTQYF. The V gene is TRBV2, the J gene TRBJ2-3, with 7 bases fitting TRBD1. V lost 5 bases, J lost 4 bases, and 3 bases stayed unmatched. The CDR3 has 13 residues. Germline lookup yields CDR1 SNHLY and CDR2 FYNNEI.

The chain uses TRBV24-1 and TRBJ2-1; 10 nucleotides align to TRBD1. CDR1 is KGHDR, CDR2 SFDVKD, per germline. This CDR3 has 16 amino acids. V dropped 4 bases and J dropped 0; count of bases not matched to a gene: 2. The CDR3 sequence: CATSEGQGYSYNEQFF. The CDR3 coding sequence is TGTGCCACCAGTGAGGGACAGGGGTACTCCTACAATGAGCAGTTCTTC.

V gene TRBV6-2 or TRBV6-3 combines with J gene TRBJ1-5; a possible D gene is TRBD1 (6 bases). The CDR3 is made up of 14 amino acids. V gave up 8 bases and J gave up 0 bases, with 11 bases separating them. The V gene's germline CDR1 is MNHEY and CDR2 SVGEGT. The CDR3 protein is CASQGINSNQPQHF. CDR3 bases: TGTGCCAGCCAGGGGATCAATAGCAATCAGCCCCAGCATTTT.

V and J are TRBV27 and TRBJ1-1; perhaps TRBD1 as D (5 bases). Trimming took off 0 bases at V and 5 bases at J, with 16 bases between the two ends. The CDR3 sequence is 16 residues long. The germline gives CDR1 MNHEY, CDR2 SMNVEV (reference sequence). The CDR3 sequence is CASSLSGLGGETEAFF. As DNA, the CDR3 is TGTGCCAGCAGTTTATCGGGCCTGGGGGGGGAAACTGAAGCTTTCTTT.

The chain has TRBV12-3 or TRBV12-4 and TRBJ2-7; perhaps TRBD1 as D (6 bases). The CDR3 is 14 residues long. V was trimmed by 5 bases and J by 6 bases, leaving 17 bases between them. CDR3 in amino acids: CASSARTVIGEQYF. For the CDR3, the DNA is TGTGCCAGCAGTGCCAGGACAGTTATCGGCGAGCAGTACTTC.

V usage is TRBV7-8 and J usage is TRBJ2-3; 8 nucleotides match TRBD2. Per germline, CDR1 SGHVS and CDR2 FQNEAQ. The V and J ends lost 2 bases and 11 bases, in that order; junction bases with no gene match: 6. This CDR3 region has 13 residues. CDR3 protein: CASSLSRGGGQYF. CDR3 nucleotide sequence: TGTGCCAGCAGCTTAAGCCGGGGGGGAGGGCAGTATTTT.

V gene TRBV28 combines with J gene TRBJ1-6; a weak D match, TRBD1 (5 bases). Germline-derived CDR1 and CDR2 are MDHEN and SYDVKM. There are 14 residues in the CDR3. V was clipped by 7 bases and J by 3 bases, with 10 bases between them. The CDR3 region has the DNA TGTGCCAGCAAGAGACAGTACTATAATTCACCCCTCCACTTT. Translating it yields CASKRQYYNSPLHF.

The chain combines TRBV27 with TRBJ2-1; 9 bases are shared with TRBD1. Trimming cost V 6 bases and J 9 bases; bases outside gene matches: 12. Germline CDR1 and CDR2: MNHEY and SMNVEV (reference sequence). The CDR3 has 15 residues. CDR3 nucleotide sequence: TGTGCCAGCAGGGGAACAGGGGGCGCCAACACTGAGCAGTTCTTC. Translated: CASRGTGGANTEQFF.

This clonotype was seen a handful of times. The chain uses TRBV20-1 and TRBJ2-7; 9 nucleotides match TRBD1. The ends lost 3 bases at V and 7 bases at J; junction bases unmatched: 7. Per germline, CDR1 DFQATT and CDR2 SNEGSKA (reference sequence). The CDR3 loop spans 13 amino acids. The chain's CDR3 is CSARGTGFEEQYF. The CDR3 bases are TGCAGTGCTAGGGGGACAGGGTTTGAAGAGCAGTACTTC.

The gene calls are TRBV7-3 and TRBJ2-5, with D perhaps matching TRBD1 (5 bases). CDR3 length: 17 amino acids. V lost 1 base, J lost 5 bases, and 20 bases lay in between. Germline V CDR1 and CDR2: SGHTA, FQGTGA. In DNA form, the CDR3 reads TGTGCCAGCAGCTTAAGTGGGCTACAGGCGGCCGGGGAGACCCAGTACTTC. This sequence encodes CASSLSGLQAAGETQYF.

This clonotype has only a few counts. The rearrangement uses TRBV20-1 and TRBJ2-1, with 11 bases identical to TRBD2. V dropped 4 bases and J dropped 1; count of bases not matched to a gene: 6. The CDR3 is 16 residues long. Germline-derived CDR1 and CDR2 are DFQATT and SNEGSKA (reference sequence). CDR3 region: CSAIPLAGGSYNEQFF. The CDR3 DNA reads TGCAGTGCTATTCCTCTAGCGGGGGGTTCCTACAATGAGCAGTTCTTC.

The gene calls are TRBV30 and TRBJ1-2, with D tentatively TRBD1 (5 bases). The CDR3 contains 13 residues. The ends were cut back, 1 base at V and 4 bases at J, with 10 bases in the middle. Germline CDR1 is GTSNPN and CDR2 is SVGIG (reference sequence). CDR3 residues: CAWSGGPGYGYTF. The CDR3 nucleotides read TGTGCCTGGAGTGGGGGACCTGGCTATGGCTACACCTTC.